The clone carrying this T cell receptor (beta chain) was recorded at least ten times. The antigen remains undetermined. The germline V gene encodes CDR1 SGHRS and CDR2 YFSETQ. This CDR3 is 15 amino acids long. Trimming shortened V by 0 bases and J by 2 bases, and 10 bases separated the two germline ends. Unique molecular identifiers were built into the TCRbeta library. TCRdb independently ran MiXCR on the PCR reads; one entry per CDR3 protein. The sample lists around 180,000 distinct CDR3 sequences; 11% were seen once. The data were taken from a study of T-cell reconstitution after alpha-beta-depleted transplantation in children. General observations from the study: After one year, T-cell counts and TCRbeta diversity mostly came from new T cells. Surviving recipient cells, namely T cells and thymic progenitors, were the source of high day-60 TCRbeta diversity in some patients. Expanded graft clones numbering several hundred reportedly gave rise to alpha-beta T cells about two months after transplant.

This rearrangement joins TRBV5-1 to TRBJ2-3; D unresolved. This TCR was sampled from a boy aged 2 to 10 with acute myeloid leukemia, due to receive a stem cell transplant. The specimen was PBMCs, collected before TCRalphabeta/CD19-depleted stem cell transplant. CDR3 region: CASSLVHGSTDTQYF. In nucleotides, the CDR3 is TGCGCCAGCAGCTTGGTACACGGATCCACAGATACGCAGTATTTT.